This T cell receptor (beta chain) stems from a study of identical twins (dated by TCRdb to 2016 to 2018). At the level of the whole study: To test whether fetal clonotypes persist, this study deep-sequenced TCR alpha and beta repertoires from monozygotic twins, from unrelated adults of various ages, and from cord blood. To rule out contamination, the twin experiments were replicated at different times with different library preparation protocols.

What the work shows at the level of the full study, not this receptor alone: In monozygotic twins, out-of-frame TCR alpha sharing was systematically underestimated by recombination models, although the models agreed with sharing between unrelated individuals. A weaker excess of twin sharing was found in beta out-of-frame sequences because the signal-to-noise ratio was lowered by fewer shared sequences. Compared with coincidental sharing between unrelated individuals, out-of-frame TCR alpha sequences shared between twins had an excess of sequences with low generation probability. Because the same donors could not be followed over many years, the conclusions relied on cross-sectional statistical analysis. Fewer insertions were carried by abundant cord blood beta clonotypes, a similar but weaker trend appeared in young adult naive repertoires, and no such trend appeared in memory repertoires. Zero-insertion analyses could be partly confounded by invariant T cells such as MAIT and iNKT, though diverse VJ usage argued against such confounding for most clonotypes.

Every donor in the study was a healthy Caucasian. The twin cohort consisted of three pairs of female monozygotic twins, all aged about 18 to 29 years. Positive isolation kits from Invitrogen were used to isolate CD4+ and CD8+ T cell populations. Library method: 5' RACE. The listed sequencing device is Illumina HiSeq 2000. Template switching introduced a universal primer binding site; the final cDNA contained a unique molecular identifier, enabling accurate counting of TCR cDNA molecules. First-strand cDNA for TCR alpha and beta chains was synthesized from specific primers in the conserved constant-segment region. To control for contamination, each cDNA library was double barcoded with a SMART-Mk sample barcode plus Illumina barcodes. TruSeq adapter sequences and Illumina sample barcodes were added in two successive PCR steps. TCR alpha and beta cDNA libraries were sequenced on the Illumina HiSeq platform with custom primers. Concerning the study's data processing: MiGEC was used to process raw reads and extract unique molecular identifiers, and MiXCR was used to find CDR3 positions. Recombination models were inferred per individual with the repgenHMM and IGoR tools using an EM algorithm. Shared clonotypes were analyzed with the tcR package in R, and sharing was normalized by the product of cloneset sizes. Out-of-frame nonproductive sequences were analyzed to study raw recombination free of thymic and clonal selection effects. In-frame beta chains were kept once TCRdb had trimmed the public reads at Q25 with fastp and called clones with MiXCR. Every distinct CDR3 protein forms one entry, paired with its most common genes and DNA. It is TCRdb's table, rather than the study itself, that gives the V and J calls and clone size. The sample profile shows under 350,000 distinct CDR3 sequences; 8% to 9.5% of them were found once. About 7.1% of the sample goes to the ten largest clones.

V is reduced by 5 bases and J by 4 bases, leaving a spacing of 18 bases between them. Via the germline V gene, CDR1 is SGHAT and CDR2 FQNNGV. Including cysteine and phenylalanine, the CDR3 has 16 amino acids. The DNA shown is the 48-base CDR3, in frame from base 1. This clonotype was seen a few times. Its specific antigen is unknown. Within one base of it there is no much larger clone, and no base qualities were kept. These records were also assigned to another study, of yellow fever vaccine responses in identical twins. The second investigation adds: The authors reported that the T cell response to vaccination in identical twins appeared partly convergent and partly personalized. Focusing on identical twins, the study followed the T cell clones that responded to the vaccine, and did so with precision.

This receptor was obtained from a woman aged 18-29 years in good health. Sequenced material: CD8+ T cells sorted from blood. In this chain, TRBV11-2 is recombined with TRBJ2-1; the D gene identity is not certain. CDR3 protein: CASSLTTVVGYNEQFF. The sequenced DNA: TGTGCCAGCAGCCTGACGACCGTGGTTGGGTACAATGAGCAGTTCTTC.